Given below is one T cell receptor beta chain in context. Its antigen is unidentified. Listed TCR primers, together with previously described methods, were used for the bulk TCR libraries. TCRdb redid the calling of the PCR reads with MiXCR, one entry per CDR3 protein. The sample has more than 250,000 distinct CDR3 sequences; 20% to 25% are singletons. The data belong to a study of molecular identifiers for immune sequencing clone quantification. Study-wide findings and caveats: Clonotypes topping 20 RNA copies carried over 99% of effector molecules but under 1% of naive ones.

The authors sorted naive CD8 T cells as CD8+CD4-CCR7+CD45RA+. The CDR3 sequence is 17 residues long. Germline CDR1 reads MNHEY; CDR2 reads SMNVEV (reference sequence). Trimming cost V 3 bases and J 4 bases; bases outside gene matches: 13. Sequencing used naive CD8+ T cells from blood, with Jurkat cell RNA spiked in. Noted subset: FACS-sorted CD8+CD4-CCR7+CD45RA+ naive T cells. This chain uses TRBV27 with TRBJ2-3; 7 bases are a match to TRBD1. The origin of this receptor is a human donor in good health. Some libraries in this study had Jurkat cell RNA spiked in. CDR3 region: CASSFGAVQGTPDTQYF. CDR3 nucleotide sequence: TGTGCCAGCAGTTTTGGGGCCGTACAGGGGACCCCAGATACGCAGTATTTT.